A single sample gave rise to the 29 T cell receptor beta chains below, sequenced in a study of blood T cell repertoires in COVID-19. Some clones are missing from TCRdb's copy, which holds only in-frame ones; the method was immunoSEQ multiplex PCR. The table lists 55,000 to 75,000 clones, around four fifths of them singletons. Material for sequencing was peripheral blood. These receptor sequences come from a human donor in a cohort sampled during active COVID-19.

The chain is built from TRBV5-1 and TRBJ2-3; TRBD2 matches 7 bases. J lost 5 bases, V lost 4 bases, and 16 bases had no gene match. This CDR3 contains 17 residues. Germline V gene lookup returns CDR1 SGHRS and CDR2 YFSETQ. The CDR3 coding sequence is TGCGCCAGCAGCCGCCGAGGGTTGCGGGAGTTCGGAGATACGCAGTATTTT. Its translation is CASSRRGLREFGDTQYF.

This sequence joins TRBV10-2 and TRBJ2-7; TRBD2 agrees at 8 bases. The CDR3 totals 14 residues. The germline V gene encodes CDR1 WSHSY and CDR2 SAAADI. Trimming took 4 bases from V and 6 from J; bases not matched to a gene: 8. CDR3 sequence: CASSAYGRAGEQYF. The CDR3 DNA is TGCGCCAGCAGTGCGTACGGGAGGGCCGGCGAGCAGTACTTC.

The V gene is TRBV11-2, the J gene TRBJ2-1, with D maybe TRBD2 (5 bases). The germline V gene encodes CDR1 SGHAT and CDR2 FQNNGV. The CDR3 loop spans 13 amino acids. Trimming removed 5 bases at V and 9 bases at J, with 14 bases between. CDR3 protein: CASSRDSRSEQFF. CDR3 bases: TGTGCCAGCAGCCGGGATTCTCGGAGTGAGCAGTTCTTC.

The gene calls are TRBV5-4 and TRBJ1-2; possibly TRBD1 for D (6 bases). Trimming cost V 4 bases and J 4 bases, with 14 bases left between them. Looked up from germline, CDR1 is SGHNT and CDR2 is YYREEE (reference sequence). The CDR3 runs 14 residues. This chain's CDR3 is CASSQNRQAYGYTF. CDR3 DNA sequence: TGTGCCAGCAGCCAAAATAGACAGGCCTATGGCTACACCTTC.

The chain is built from TRBV2 and TRBJ2-1; tentatively, D is TRBD2 (5 bases). The CDR3 contains 10 residues. Deletions cut 8 bases from V and 12 bases from J, with 11 bases between. Germline V gene data show CDR1 as SNHLY and CDR2 as FYNNEI. The CDR3 region is CASASGGQFF. In nucleotides, the CDR3 is TGTGCCAGCGCCTCTGGAGGGCAGTTCTTC.

The chain employs TRBV5-1 and TRBJ2-5, with TRBD2 matching over 9 bases. V dropped 6 bases and J dropped 2; count of bases not matched to a gene: 8. This CDR3 comprises 15 residues. Germline V gene sequence: CDR1 SGHRS, CDR2 YFSETQ. CDR3 protein: CASKRSGGPQETQYF. CDR3 DNA sequence: TGCGCCAGCAAACGGAGCGGGGGGCCTCAAGAGACCCAGTACTTC.

This chain links TRBV27 with TRBJ1-2, with 8 positions matching TRBD1. Germline CDR1 reads MNHEY; CDR2 reads SMNVEV (reference sequence). The CDR3 has 14 residues. The J segment lost 2 bases and the V segment lost 4 bases, leaving 3 bases of the junction unmatched. CDR3 residues: CASSSRGRNYGYTF. The CDR3 nucleotides read TGTGCCAGCAGTTCCAGGGGGCGGAACTATGGCTACACCTTC.

This clone was detected a few times. This chain uses TRBV19 with TRBJ2-5; D is undetermined. The germline CDR1 and CDR2 sequences are LNHDA and SQIVND (reference sequence). This CDR3 is built from 15 residues. The V and J ends lost 6 bases and 2 bases respectively, with 16 bases between them. The CDR3 sequence: CASSISTFIQETQYF. CDR3 nucleotide sequence: TGTGCCAGTAGCATTAGCACATTCATTCAAGAGACCCAGTACTTC.

This chain links TRBV7-2 with TRBJ2-1, with 9 bases matching TRBD2. V shed 6 bases, J shed 4 bases, and the junction held 4 bases outside the gene matches. Per germline, CDR1 SGHTA and CDR2 FQGNSA. The CDR3 totals 14 residues. The CDR3 protein is CASSPSGTYNEQFF. The CDR3 nucleotides are TGTGCCAGCAGTCCTAGCGGGACTTACAATGAGCAGTTCTTC. Using reference TRBV7-2 and TRBJ2-1 for the parts outside the CDR3, the full variable domain is GAGVSQSPSNKVTEKGKDVELRCDPISGHTALYWYRQSLGQGLEFLIYFQGNSAPDKSGLPSDRFSAERTGGSVSTLTIQRTQQEDSAVYLCASSPSGTYNEQFFGPGTRLTVL.

The gene calls are TRBV18 and TRBJ2-7, with 7 bases matching TRBD1. With V trimmed by 1 base and J by 3 bases, 3 bases remained unmatched. CDR1 is KGHSH and CDR2 is LQKENI in the germline V gene. This CDR3 spans 14 amino acids. The CDR3 bases are TGTGCCAGCTCACCACTGACAGGGAACTACGAGCAGTACTTC. It specifies CASSPLTGNYEQYF.

J is TRBJ2-3 and V is TRBV10-3; the match to TRBD2 covers 12 bases. This CDR3 comprises 15 residues. V shed 4 bases and J 1 base; nucleotides not matched to a gene: 0. Per the germline V gene, CDR1 is ENHRY and CDR2 is SYGVKD. CDR3 amino acids: CAISGLAGGTDTQYF. CDR3 nucleotide sequence: TGTGCCATCAGTGGACTAGCGGGGGGCACAGATACGCAGTATTTT.

This clone has a single count. The chain carries TRBV19 and TRBJ2-7; TRBD1 matches at 7 bases. Germline V lookup: CDR1 LNHDA, CDR2 SQIVND (reference sequence). With 4 bases clipped from V and 0 bases from J, the junction kept 6 bases outside the gene matches. The CDR3 runs 15 residues. The CDR3 loop reads CASSRDSYSSYEQYF. The CDR3 DNA reads TGTGCCAGTAGTAGGGACAGCTACAGCTCCTACGAGCAGTACTTC.

The chain couples TRBV6-6 to TRBJ2-5; 9 positions agree with TRBD2. The CDR3 loop spans 15 amino acids. Germline trimming cut 11 bases from V and 5 bases from J; bases unmatched to any gene: 15. Looked up from germline, CDR1 is MNHNY and CDR2 is SVGAGI (reference sequence). This chain's CDR3 is CAGSLRAGGRETQYF. DNA of the CDR3: TGTGCCGGATCCCTTAGGGCGGGGGGGAGGGAGACCCAGTACTTC.

The chain has TRBV5-1 and TRBJ1-1, with D possibly TRBD1 on 6 matching bases. V lost 8 bases and J lost 1, with 9 bases in between. Germline-derived CDR1 and CDR2 are SGHRS and YFSETQ. The CDR3 spans 12 residues. CDR3 protein: CASGQTNTEAFF. In DNA form, the CDR3 reads TGCGCCAGTGGACAGACGAACACTGAAGCTTTCTTT.

Only one count was recorded for this clone. The chain carries TRBV6-6 and TRBJ1-1; TRBD1 matches at 7 bases. V lost 4 bases, J lost 2 bases, and 10 bases stayed unmatched. The CDR3 is made up of 16 amino acids. Germline V gene sequence: CDR1 MNHNY, CDR2 SVGAGI (reference sequence). CDR3 bases: TGTGCCAGCAGTTCGATGGGACAGACCTCCAACACTGAAGCTTTCTTT. It yields the protein CASSSMGQTSNTEAFF.

The V and J genes are TRBV19 and TRBJ2-2; 12 bases line up with TRBD1. This CDR3 has 15 amino acids. The germline CDR1 and CDR2 sequences are LNHDA and SQIVND (reference sequence). The trim removed 7 bases at V and 7 bases at J, leaving 7 bases unmatched. Here the CDR3 DNA reads TGTGCCAGTAAGGCGGGACAGGGGGCTGGCGGGGAGCTGTTTTTT. Encoded protein: CASKAGQGAGGELFF.

This clone was seen only a few times. The chain couples TRBV5-1 to TRBJ2-2; TRBD1 is a possible D gene (5 bases). The CDR3 extends over 16 amino acids. Per germline, CDR1 SGHRS and CDR2 YFSETQ. Between the trimmed V and J ends, which lost 2 bases and 3 bases, there was a span of 14 bases. The CDR3 DNA sequence: TGCGCCAGCAGCTTCCATCAGGGTCGAGACACCGGGGAGCTGTTTTTT. Translation gives CASSFHQGRDTGELFF.

This clone was recorded once. V gene TRBV6-5 combines with J gene TRBJ2-1; tentatively, D is TRBD2 (5 bases). Looked up from germline, CDR1 is MNHEY and CDR2 is SVGAGI. CDR3 length equals 15 residues. Trimming took off 4 bases at V and 0 bases at J, with 10 bases between the two ends. In nucleotides, the CDR3 is TGTGCCAGCAGTTCCAAGCGGAACTCCTACAATGAGCAGTTCTTC. Amino acids: CASSSKRNSYNEQFF.

This rearrangement joins TRBV28 to TRBJ1-6; D not certain. The germline gives CDR1 MDHEN, CDR2 SYDVKM. V was shortened by 7 bases and J by 10 bases, with 17 bases between the two germline ends. This CDR3 region has 14 residues. CDR3 loop: CASTIGGARSPLHF. The CDR3 DNA sequence: TGTGCCAGCACGATAGGCGGCGCCCGATCACCCCTCCACTTT.

The chain carries TRBV7-6 and TRBJ2-1; the D is unclear. The CDR3 length is 16 residues. V shed 0 bases and J shed 0 bases, with 9 bases lying between them. Looked up from germline, CDR1 is SGHVS and CDR2 is FNYEAQ. The CDR3 nucleotides are TGTGCCAGCAGCTTAGCGGTTTCCAGCTCCTACAATGAGCAGTTCTTC. It is translated as CASSLAVSSSYNEQFF.

This chain connects TRBV19 to TRBJ2-2, with 12 bases fitting TRBD2. CDR1 LNHDA and CDR2 SQIVND come from the germline V gene (reference sequence). The CDR3 is 16 amino acids. The ends lost 8 bases at V and 4 bases at J; junction bases unmatched: 8. As DNA, the CDR3 is TGTGCCAGTGGGAGACTAGCGGGGGCCCCCACCGGGGAGCTGTTTTTT. Translating gives CASGRLAGAPTGELFF.

The V gene is TRBV5-4, the J gene TRBJ1-3; tentative D call: TRBD1 (6 bases). Germline CDR1 and CDR2: SGHNT and YYREEE (reference sequence). CDR3 length: 14 amino acids. V was shortened by 4 bases and J by 1 base, with 9 bases between the two germline ends. The DNA for the CDR3 is TGTGCCAGCAGCCACAGGGATTCTGGAAACACCATATATTTT. Its protein is CASSHRDSGNTIYF.

This clone is categorized as medium-sized. The chain joins TRBV5-4 to TRBJ1-4; D is ambiguous. Deletions cut 5 bases from V and 0 bases from J, with 11 bases between. Germline V gene sequence: CDR1 SGHNT, CDR2 YYREEE (reference sequence). The CDR3 extends over 15 amino acids. Here the CDR3 DNA reads TGTGCCAGCAGATCGTTCGGGGCAACTAATGAAAAACTGTTTTTT. Amino acids: CASRSFGATNEKLFF.

The V and J genes are TRBV5-1 and TRBJ2-5; D may be TRBD2 (7 bases). This CDR3 contains 13 residues. Germline assignment: CDR1 SGHRS and CDR2 YFSETQ. Trimming cost V 7 bases and J 1 base, with 11 bases left between them. For the CDR3, the DNA is TGCGCCAGCGGGAGGGGGTCCCAAGAGACCCAGTACTTC. Its translation is CASGRGSQETQYF.

The chain recombines TRBV2 with TRBJ2-3, with D perhaps TRBD2 (7 bases). CDR1 and CDR2 (germline): SNHLY, FYNNEI. Trimming stripped 11 bases from V and 5 bases from J, with 14 bases between. This CDR3 is built from 12 residues. The CDR3 here is CAGEGGGDTQYF. The CDR3 bases are TGTGCCGGAGAAGGGGGGGGAGATACGCAGTATTTT.

There are a few counts of this clone. This chain connects TRBV10-3 to TRBJ2-1; no firm D call. Germline CDR1 and CDR2: ENHRY and SYGVKD. The CDR3 contains 15 residues. The ends were cut back, 0 bases at V and 0 bases at J, with 6 bases in the middle. CDR3 loop: CAISESVSSYNEQFF. CDR3 DNA: TGTGCCATCAGTGAGTCAGTTAGCTCCTACAATGAGCAGTTCTTC.

This sequence joins TRBV5-4 and TRBJ2-5; 7 nucleotides line up with TRBD2. The CDR3 is made up of 15 amino acids. CDR1 is SGHNT, CDR2 YYREEE, per germline (reference sequence). After removal of 7 bases from V and 5 bases from J, the junction contained 14 bases not matched to a gene. The CDR3 reads CASSGQEGRAETQYF. DNA of the CDR3: TGTGCCAGCTCCGGCCAGGAGGGGAGGGCGGAGACCCAGTACTTC. The variable domain in full, with the rest retrieved from reference TRBV5-4 and TRBJ2-5, is ETGVTQSPTHLIKTRGQQVTLRCSSQSGHNTVSWYQQALGQGPQFIFQYYREEENGRGNFPPRFSGLQFPNYSSELNVNALELDDSALYLCASSGQEGRAETQYFGPGTRLLVL.

V is TRBV6-5 and J is TRBJ2-7, with 7 nucleotides matching TRBD2. The CDR3 spans 14 residues. The V gene end was trimmed by 1 base and the J gene end by 2 bases; junction bases not matched to a gene: 2. The germline V gene has CDR1 MNHEY and CDR2 SVGAGI. This chain's CDR3 is CASSYFGGTYEQYF. CDR3 bases: TGTGCCAGCAGTTACTTCGGGGGGACCTACGAGCAGTACTTC.

This clone was recorded once. V gene TRBV6-5 combines with J gene TRBJ1-3, with a weak D call TRBD1 (5 bases). The CDR3 spans 16 residues. The V end lost 0 bases, the J end lost 0 bases, and 9 bases lay between the germline ends. Germline V gives CDR1 MNHEY, CDR2 SVGAGI. The CDR3 loop reads CASSYSGLSSGNTIYF. The CDR3, as DNA: TGTGCCAGCAGTTACTCGGGACTGAGCTCTGGAAACACCATATATTTT.